A selection of T cell receptor beta chains follows, all from one sample in a study of blood T cells in healthy people across ages. TCRdb reanalysed the 5' RACE reads using MiXCR and keeps one entry per CDR3 protein. The profile shows 750,000 to 1,000,000 distinct CDR3 sequences, 25% to 30% of them singletons. The data also belong to a second study, concerning T cells of mothers and their children.

The sample comprised blood. The source is a woman in her 40s in good health. The CDR3 runs from the conserved cysteine through the conserved F or W. A D gene is named only where the DNA matches it firmly. Only some rows state a clone size, as once, few, many or a class for expanded clones.

D	size	J	V	CDR3	DNA
-	few	TRBJ1-6	TRBV4-3	CASSQDLFSSYNSPLHF	TGCGCCAGCAGCCAAGACCTTTTTAGCTCCTATAATTCACCCCTCCACTTT
-	-	TRBJ1-1	TRBV3-1	CASSHAFGGGTEAFF	TGTGCCAGCAGCCACGCTTTTGGGGGGGGCACTGAAGCTTTCTTT
-	few	TRBJ2-1	TRBV9	CASSVDGSPYNEQFF	TGTGCCAGCAGCGTGGACGGGTCGCCCTACAATGAGCAGTTCTTC
-	-	TRBJ1-1	TRBV28	CAGTKGRWNTEAFF	TGTGCCGGAACGAAGGGACGGTGGAACACTGAAGCTTTCTTT
-	-	TRBJ2-1	TRBV28	CASSLQLNEQFF	TGTGCCAGCAGTTTGCAGCTAAATGAGCAGTTCTTC
-	few	TRBJ2-6	TRBV12-3/TRBV12-4	CASSPRGAGSSGANVLTF	TGTGCCAGCAGTCCCAGGGGAGCGGGGAGCTCTGGGGCCAACGTCCTGACTTTC
-	few	TRBJ2-1	TRBV7-3	CASSLSPAGTGSYNEQFF	TGTGCCAGCAGCTTAAGTCCCGCCGGCACAGGCTCCTACAATGAGCAGTTCTTC
-	-	TRBJ2-7	TRBV6-2/TRBV6-3	CASRGIAYDEQYF	TGTGCCAGCAGGGGTATTGCCTACGACGAGCAGTACTTC
-	-	TRBJ2-3	TRBV6-1	CASSVGTLNTLQYF	TGTGCCAGCAGTGTCGGGACATTAAACACTTTGCAGTATTTT
TRBD2	-	TRBJ2-3	TRBV5-1	CASSLSGGLSDTQYF	TGCGCCAGCAGCTTGAGCGGGGGGTTATCAGATACGCAGTATTTT
-	-	TRBJ1-2	TRBV15	CATEVGSGYGHTF	TGTGCCACAGAGGTCGGTTCAGGCTATGGCCACACCTTC
-	-	TRBJ2-5	TRBV5-1	CASSFAPLVALYQETQYF	TGCGCCAGCAGCTTTGCCCCCCTCGTAGCCTTGTACCAAGAGACCCAGTACTTC
-	-	TRBJ2-7	TRBV6-2/TRBV6-3	CASSLTLGRTTYEQYF	TGTGCCAGCAGCCTCACTCTGGGACGGACCACCTACGAGCAGTACTTC
-	few	TRBJ2-3	TRBV20-1	CSARDSHIDTQYF	TGCAGTGCTAGAGATAGCCATATCGATACGCAGTATTTT
-	many	TRBJ1-2	TRBV7-8	CASSLRAAPGTF	TGTGCCAGCAGCTTGAGGGCAGCCCCTGGCACCTTC
TRBD2	-	TRBJ2-5	TRBV28	CASRSTRGGRQTQYF	TGTGCCAGCAGGTCCACGCGGGGGGGCCGGCAGACCCAGTACTTC
TRBD1	many	TRBJ2-1	TRBV10-3	CAISSGTGGRDEQFF	TGTGCCATCAGCTCCGGGACAGGGGGCCGGGATGAGCAGTTCTTC
-	few	TRBJ2-1	TRBV12-3/TRBV12-4	CASSGDGRAPNEQFF	TGTGCCAGCAGTGGGGACGGCAGGGCACCCAATGAGCAGTTCTTC
TRBD1	few	TRBJ1-5	TRBV6-6	CASSLGEGAHQPQHF	TGTGCCAGCAGCCTGGGCGAGGGGGCTCATCAGCCCCAGCATTTT
-	few	TRBJ1-4	TRBV28	CASSPGPAGREKLFF	TGTGCCAGCAGTCCCGGGCCTGCAGGTCGGGAAAAACTGTTTTTT
TRBD1	many	TRBJ2-5	TRBV10-3	CAIRPDRGQETQYF	TGTGCCATCAGGCCAGACAGGGGCCAAGAGACCCAGTACTTC
-	many	TRBJ2-7	TRBV28	CASSSPGLAYEQYF	TGTGCCAGCAGCTCCCCGGGACTGGCGTACGAGCAGTACTTC
TRBD1	once	TRBJ2-1	TRBV5-1	CASGGTGWNEQFF	TGCGCCAGCGGGGGGACAGGGTGGAATGAGCAGTTCTTC
-	many	TRBJ1-6	TRBV18	CASSDRSSYNSPLHF	TGTGCCAGCTCAGACAGGAGCTCCTATAATTCACCCCTCCACTTT
TRBD1	-	TRBJ1-5	TRBV2	CASRYDRGNQPQHF	TGTGCCAGCAGATACGACAGGGGCAATCAGCCCCAGCATTTT
TRBD2	-	TRBJ2-5	TRBV12-3/TRBV12-4	CASSHGTLAGVGETQYF	TGTGCCAGCAGTCACGGAACACTAGCGGGGGTAGGAGAGACCCAGTACTTC
-	-	TRBJ1-1	TRBV11-1	CASSMDGVRGEAFF	TGTGCCAGCAGCATGGACGGGGTTCGGGGCGAAGCTTTCTTT
-	-	TRBJ1-2	TRBV20-1	CSASLRGNYGYTF	TGCAGTGCTAGCTTACGGGGGAACTATGGCTACACCTTC
-	many	TRBJ2-7	TRBV10-3	CAISESPGYYEQYF	TGTGCCATCAGTGAGTCCCCGGGATACTACGAGCAGTACTTC
TRBD2	few	TRBJ2-1	TRBV9	CASSADGGASYNEQFF	TGTGCCAGCAGCGCGGACGGGGGGGCCTCCTACAATGAGCAGTTCTTC
-	once	TRBJ2-7	TRBV20-1	CSAREGAGRFNEQYF	TGCAGTGCTAGGGAGGGGGCAGGGAGGTTTAACGAGCAGTACTTC
TRBD1	many	TRBJ2-2	TRBV29-1	CSGQGGTGELFF	TGCAGCGGACAGGGCGGGACCGGGGAGCTGTTTTTT
-	-	TRBJ2-1	TRBV7-6	CASSQPEGDRYNGQFF	TGTGCCAGCAGCCAACCGGAGGGAGACAGGTACAATGGGCAGTTCTTC
-	-	TRBJ2-3	TRBV14	CASSQDRTRSTDTQYF	TGTGCCAGCAGCCAAGATAGGACGAGATCCACAGATACGCAGTATTTT
-	few	TRBJ1-5	TRBV20-1	CSARNSRSNQPQHF	TGCAGTGCTAGGAACAGCAGGAGCAATCAGCCCCAGCATTTT
-	few	TRBJ1-2	TRBV3-1	CASSQDKGNYGYTF	TGTGCCAGCAGCCAAGATAAGGGTAACTATGGCTACACCTTC
TRBD2	many	TRBJ2-5	TRBV20-1	CSASPSGGYQETQYF	TGCAGTGCTAGCCCTAGCGGGGGGTACCAAGAGACCCAGTACTTC
TRBD2	-	TRBJ2-1	TRBV28	CATVLLAGGSYNEQFF	TGTGCCACCGTTCTACTAGCGGGGGGATCCTACAATGAGCAGTTCTTC
TRBD1	-	TRBJ1-5	TRBV24-1	CATSARTGDGDQPQHF	TGTGCCACCAGTGCCCGGACAGGGGATGGAGACCAGCCCCAGCATTTT
-	-	TRBJ1-5	TRBV7-2	CASSRRQYQPQHF	TGTGCCAGCAGCCGGAGACAGTATCAGCCCCAGCATTTT
-	many	TRBJ2-7	TRBV10-2	CASRAGVYEQYF	TGCGCCAGTCGGGCAGGGGTATACGAGCAGTACTTC
-	few	TRBJ2-1	TRBV28	CASSLGGGGGRFF	TGTGCCAGCAGTTTGGGGGGCGGAGGTGGTCGGTTCTTC
-	many	TRBJ2-5	TRBV18	CASSPQGLGETQYF	TGTGCCAGCTCACCACAGGGGCTGGGAGAGACCCAGTACTTC
TRBD2	-	TRBJ2-1	TRBV7-3	CASSLHSGRGLVGYNEQFF	TGTGCCAGCAGCTTACACTCTGGGAGGGGCCTTGTGGGATACAATGAGCAGTTCTTC
TRBD1	few	TRBJ2-2	TRBV11-2	CASSSSGQGSGELFF	TGTGCCAGCAGCTCCTCCGGACAGGGCTCCGGGGAGCTGTTTTTT
TRBD1	-	TRBJ1-2	TRBV29-1	CSATIGDRRVCGYTF	TGCAGCGCCACAATCGGGGACAGGAGGGTCTGTGGCTACACCTTC
-	few	TRBJ2-7	TRBV6-1	CASSEYPDRFYEQYF	TGTGCCAGCAGTGAGTACCCTGACAGGTTCTACGAGCAGTACTTC
-	-	TRBJ2-1	TRBV12-3/TRBV12-4	CASSFPPVGEQFF	TGTGCCAGCAGTTTCCCCCCAGTTGGTGAGCAGTTCTTC
TRBD2	many	TRBJ2-1	TRBV4-3	CASSQDSGSLYEQFF	TGCGCCAGCAGCCAAGATAGCGGGAGCCTATATGAGCAGTTCTTC
TRBD1	-	TRBJ2-3	TRBV30	CACKTGGTDTQYF	TGTGCCTGTAAGACAGGGGGCACAGATACGCAGTATTTT
-	-	TRBJ1-1	TRBV9	CASSVVGEYTEAFF	TGTGCCAGCAGCGTAGTTGGGGAGTACACTGAAGCTTTCTTT
-	-	TRBJ2-3	TRBV9	CASSVDLPSTDTQYF	TGTGCCAGCAGCGTCGACTTGCCGAGCACAGATACGCAGTATTTT